Below are 10 T cell receptor beta chains sequenced from a single sample in a study of CD8+ T cells in alopecia areata. Sequencing used cDNA as its template, made by extracting RNA and reverse transcribing it. Produced via immunoSEQ multiplex PCR; TCRdb's table is partial and in-frame only. The table has 170,000 or so clones, roughly 60% seen once. The specimen comprised CD4+ T cells sorted from blood, sampled at week 0. These receptors were taken from a human donor with alopecia areata.

V and J are TRBV6-5 and TRBJ1-4, with 7 bases fitting TRBD1. The germline V gene encodes CDR1 MNHEY and CDR2 SVGAGI. The V and J ends lost 0 bases and 6 bases, in that order; junction bases with no gene match: 1. The CDR3 consists of 14 residues. The CDR3 DNA sequence: TGTGCCAGCAGTTACTCGGGGACAGATGAAAAACTGTTTTTT. This encodes CASSYSGTDEKLFF.

The rearrangement links TRBV7-2 to TRBJ1-2, with D tentatively TRBD1 (5 bases). V lost 5 bases, J lost 4 bases, and 17 bases lay in between. In germline, CDR1 is SGHTA, CDR2 FQGNSA. This CDR3 is built from 15 residues. The CDR3 sequence is CASSPGAGRGYGYTF. The CDR3 DNA reads TGTGCCAGCAGCCCGGGCGCGGGGCGCGGCTATGGCTACACCTTC.

About this clone itself: This sample also contains other DNA sequences that code for the same CDR3. V and J are TRBV27 and TRBJ1-1; no definite D call. The CDR3 consists of 14 residues. Germline CDR1 MNHEY, CDR2 SMNVEV (reference sequence). V dropped 2 bases and J dropped 1 base, with 8 bases sitting between them. The CDR3 nucleotides read TGTGCCAGCAGTTTAGGGCAGGCGAACACTGAAGCTTTCTTT. Encoded protein: CASSLGQANTEAFF.

This chain joins TRBV4-3 and TRBJ2-1; no clear D gene. V dropped 0 bases and J dropped 6 bases, with 9 bases sitting between them. The CDR3 covers 14 residues. CDR1 and CDR2 from the germline V gene are LGHNA and YSLEER. The CDR3: CASSQDSRANEQFF. The CDR3 DNA follows: TGCGCCAGCAGCCAAGACTCGAGAGCCAATGAGCAGTTCTTC.

This clone was seen only a few times. Other DNA sequences in the sample encode the same CDR3. The chain employs TRBV4-1 and TRBJ2-1, with unresolved D. V was shortened by 0 bases and J by 0 bases, with 9 bases between the two germline ends. Germline CDR1 and CDR2: MGHRA and YSYEKL. CDR3 length: 16 amino acids. The CDR3 sequence is CASSQEGRSSYNEQFF. The CDR3 DNA follows: TGCGCCAGCAGCCAAGAGGGCAGGAGCTCCTACAATGAGCAGTTCTTC.

The chain has TRBV29-1 and TRBJ2-5, with TRBD1 as a possible D gene (6 bases). Trimming removed 5 bases at V and 7 bases at J, with 23 bases between. The CDR3 is made up of 15 amino acids. The germline V gene encodes CDR1 SQVTM and CDR2 ANQGSEA. This CDR3 reads CSVFIPTGTYGTQYF. Written as DNA, the CDR3 is TGCAGCGTTTTCATCCCAACAGGGACCTACGGGACCCAGTACTTC. Complete variable domain (other parts from reference TRBV29-1 and TRBJ2-5): SAVISQKPSRDICQRGTSLTIQCQVDSQVTMMFWYRQQPGQSLTLIATANQGSEATYESGFVIDKFPISRPNLTFSTLTVSNMSPEDSSIYLCSVFIPTGTYGTQYFGPGTRLLVL.

The V gene is TRBV4-3, the J gene TRBJ1-2; D unresolved. Germline lookup yields CDR1 LGHNA and CDR2 YSLEER. This CDR3 region has 15 residues. V was pared by 1 base and J by 2 bases, with 11 bases between. CDR3 in DNA: TGCGCCAGCAGCCAAGGTTTCGGAGAGAACTATGGCTACACCTTC. This encodes CASSQGFGENYGYTF.

In DNA form, the CDR3 reads TGTGCCAGCAGTTACTCGTACACGGGGCCTAAAGAGACCCAGTACTTC. Residues: CASSYSYTGPKETQYF. The chain joins TRBV6-5 to TRBJ2-5; D is perhaps TRBD1 or TRBD2 (5 bases each). Looked up from germline, CDR1 is MNHEY and CDR2 is SVGAGI. The CDR3 spans 16 residues. Trimming cost V 0 bases and J 3 bases, with 14 bases left between them.

V usage is TRBV29-1 and J usage is TRBJ2-7; TRBD1 agrees at 7 bases. The CDR3 has 14 residues. V trimming: 5 bases; J trimming: 2 bases; junction bases outside the gene matches: 9. Germline V gives CDR1 SQVTM, CDR2 ANQGSEA. The CDR3 reads CSVRPGQNTYEQYF. CDR3 nucleotide sequence: TGCAGCGTTCGCCCGGGACAGAACACCTACGAGCAGTACTTC.

This clone was recorded once. CDR3 in DNA: TGTGCCAGCGGGATCGCCGGGGCCAACGTCCTGACTTTC. Translating it yields CASGIAGANVLTF. The rearrangement joins TRBV27 to TRBJ2-6; D is unclear. Trimming stripped 8 bases from V and 4 bases from J, with 9 bases between. The CDR3 has 13 amino acids. Germline V lookup: CDR1 MNHEY, CDR2 SMNVEV (reference sequence).